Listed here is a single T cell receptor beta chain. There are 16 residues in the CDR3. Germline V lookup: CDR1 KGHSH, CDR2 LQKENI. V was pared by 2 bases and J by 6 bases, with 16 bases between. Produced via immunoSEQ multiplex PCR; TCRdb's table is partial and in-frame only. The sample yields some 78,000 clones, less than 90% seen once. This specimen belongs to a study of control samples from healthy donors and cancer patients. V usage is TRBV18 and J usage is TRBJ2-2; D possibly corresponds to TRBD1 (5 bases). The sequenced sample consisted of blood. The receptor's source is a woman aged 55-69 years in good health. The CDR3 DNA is TGTGCCAGCTCACCATATTTCTCTCCCAGGGCCGGGGAGCTGTTTTTT. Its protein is CASSPYFSPRAGELFF.